This TCR beta chain was profiled in a study of cytomegalovirus exposure and HLA in healthy donors. Germline CDR1 is GTSNPN and CDR2 is SVGIG (reference sequence). The CDR3 loop spans 13 amino acids. V was shortened by 0 bases and J by 6 bases, with 9 bases between the two germline ends. Primers included in the PCR were 60 Vbeta and 13 Jbeta primers. TCRdb's table, derived via immunoSEQ multiplex PCR, lists solely in-frame clones and lacks some. The repertoire holds 110,000 or so clones, with approximately 80% as singletons. The chain uses TRBV30 and TRBJ2-1; TRBD2 is a possible D gene (5 bases). The sequenced sample was PBMCs. The TCR comes from a woman aged 30 to 39 in good health and CMV-seropositive. The CDR3 nucleotides read TGTGCCTGGAGTGTGGTGAGCGGCAATGAGCAGTTCTTC. It specifies CAWSVVSGNEQFF.